This passage covers 30 T cell receptor beta chains from one sample sequenced in a study of T cells expressing NK-cell markers. TCRdb reanalyzed the 5' RACE reads, giving one entry per CDR3 protein sequence and no DNA. The repertoire table contains about 380,000 distinct CDR3 sequences. Input material: blood T cells: a sorted CD56 or NKG2C T cell subset, CD4+ or CD8+ T cells, or bulk PBMC T cells (not recorded which). Receptor source: a man aged 18-75 years in good health.

The genes are TRBV7-2 and TRBJ2-4. The CDR3 contains 17 residues. Germline V gene lookup returns CDR1 SGHTA and CDR2 FQGNSA. CDR3 in amino acids: CASSLRSSGEAKNIQYF.

The rearrangement links TRBV3-1 to TRBJ1-4; TCRdb designates TRBD1, a call that cannot be tested without DNA. CDR1 is LGHDT and CDR2 is YNNKEL in the germline V gene (reference sequence). This CDR3 is built from 14 residues. This chain's CDR3 is CASSPSRGSEKLFF.

The chain couples TRBV11-2 to TRBJ1-3; TCRdb names TRBD1, which stays unverified in the absence of DNA. The CDR3 loop spans 16 amino acids. CDR1 is SGHAT and CDR2 is FQNNGV in the germline V gene. This CDR3 reads CASSLDAGAVGNTIYF.

The chain carries TRBV2 and TRBJ1-5; with no DNA, the TCRdb D assignment of TRBD1 cannot be verified. Germline loops: CDR1 SNHLY, CDR2 FYNNEI. The CDR3 contains 15 residues. The chain's CDR3 is CASSYGQGSNQPQHF.

V usage is TRBV28 and J usage is TRBJ1-6; TCRdb's D call, TRBD1, is unchecked because there is no DNA. The length of the CDR3 is 14 residues. CDR1 and CDR2 from the germline V gene are MDHEN and SYDVKM. The CDR3 here is CASRAQGNNSPLHF.

J is TRBJ1-1 and V is TRBV6-1; TCRdb's assignment of TRBD1 cannot be checked, as there is no DNA. The germline V gene encodes CDR1 MNHNS and CDR2 SASEGT. The CDR3 consists of 14 residues. The CDR3 spells CASRRPTGDTEAFF.

The CDR3 reads CSVWEGGLMNTEAFF. The J gene is TRBJ1-1, the V gene TRBV29-1; with no DNA, the TCRdb D assignment of TRBD1 cannot be verified. There are 15 residues in the CDR3. Germline values: CDR1 SQVTM, CDR2 ANQGSEA.

The genes are TRBV5-6 and TRBJ2-2. CDR1 and CDR2 from the germline V gene are SGHDT and YYEEEE. This CDR3 has 13 residues. The CDR3 reads CASRLGGTGELFF.

The rearrangement joins TRBV4-1 to TRBJ2-7; the D call from TCRdb, TRBD2, cannot be confirmed without DNA. CDR1 is MGHRA, CDR2 YSYEKL, per germline. This CDR3 has 19 amino acids. The chain's CDR3 is CASSQAVRGGSGIVYEQYF.

This sequence joins TRBV2 and TRBJ1-5; TCRdb names TRBD1, which stays unverified in the absence of DNA. The CDR3 totals 15 residues. Germline CDR1 and CDR2: SNHLY and FYNNEI. This chain's CDR3 is CASSETGGMGQPQHF. Combining the CDR3 with reference TRBV2 and TRBJ1-5 gives the whole variable domain EPEVTQTPSHQVTQMGQEVILRCVPISNHLYFYWYRQILGQKVEFLVSFYNNEISEKSEIFDDQFSVERPDGSNFTLKIRSTKLEDSAMYFCASSETGGMGQPQHFGDGTRLSIL.

The rearrangement joins TRBV5-1 to TRBJ2-2. The CDR3 consists of 15 residues. Germline CDR1 SGHRS, CDR2 YFSETQ. The CDR3 here is CASSGYTAGTGELFF.

This chain connects TRBV5-6 to TRBJ2-7; as DNA is missing, the TRBD1 call by TCRdb cannot be tested. Looked up from germline, CDR1 is SGHDT and CDR2 is YYEEEE. CDR3 length: 15 amino acids. The CDR3 spells CASSLGPGQGYEQYF.

The rearrangement links TRBV9 to TRBJ2-5; TCRdb lists TRBD1, though no DNA is available to test this call. Germline values: CDR1 SGDLS, CDR2 YYNGEE. This CDR3 spans 17 amino acids. The CDR3 loop is CASSVGSRVRGHETQYF. The full variable domain, in which reference TRBV9 and TRBJ2-5 provide the parts outside the CDR3, is DSGVTQTPKHLITATGQRVTLRCSPRSGDLSVYWYQQSLDQGLQFLIQYYNGEERAKGNILERFSAQQFPDLHSELNLSSLELGDSALYFCASSVGSRVRGHETQYFGPGTRLLVL.

CDR3 sequence: CATSRGADKSYEQYF. This chain joins TRBV15 and TRBJ2-7. The CDR3 extends over 15 amino acids. The germline CDR1 and CDR2 sequences are LNHNV and YYDKDF (reference sequence).

The rearrangement uses TRBV4-2 and TRBJ2-7; TCRdb proposes TRBD1, but this gene call is untestable without DNA. CDR3 size: 16 residues. Per the germline V gene, CDR1 is LGHNA and CDR2 is YNFKEQ. The CDR3 loop reads CASSPGPGQGYGEQYF.

The chain uses TRBV27 and TRBJ1-2. Germline V CDR1 and CDR2: MNHEY, SMNVEV (reference sequence). CDR3 length equals 11 residues. The CDR3 reads CASRGMYGYTF.

The chain couples TRBV29-1 to TRBJ1-2; TCRdb's assignment of TRBD1 cannot be checked, as there is no DNA. The CDR3 has 14 amino acids. Germline lookup yields CDR1 SQVTM and CDR2 ANQGSEA. CDR3 residues: CSVSWQGTNYGYTF.

The gene calls are TRBV7-2 and TRBJ2-1; there is no DNA to check the TCRdb D call of TRBD2. The CDR3 covers 15 residues. Germline V lookup: CDR1 SGHTA, CDR2 FQGNSA. The CDR3: CASSSSGGLYNEQFF.

The rearrangement joins TRBV7-8 to TRBJ2-3; there is no DNA to check the TCRdb D call of TRBD1. Germline assignment: CDR1 SGHVS and CDR2 FQNEAQ. The CDR3 has 15 residues. The CDR3 here is CASSLDRGGTHTQYF.

The rearrangement uses TRBV12-3 or TRBV12-4 and TRBJ2-5; the TRBD2 assignment by TCRdb is unverifiable without DNA. The CDR3 is made up of 15 amino acids. This CDR3 is CASSPQRTSGETQYF.

CDR3 protein: CATSAGLLGPWLNTQYF. The chain employs TRBV24-1 and TRBJ2-3; TCRdb gives TRBD2 as the D gene, but with no DNA this cannot be confirmed. Germline-derived CDR1 and CDR2 are KGHDR and SFDVKD. CDR3 length: 17 amino acids.

J is TRBJ2-1 and V is TRBV12-5; the TCRdb D gene call, TRBD1, has no DNA to confirm it. CDR1 LGHNT and CDR2 FRNRAP come from the germline V gene. This CDR3 comprises 15 residues. The CDR3 sequence is CASGSAGTGVNEQFF.

This chain uses TRBV2 with TRBJ1-5; as DNA is missing, the TRBD1 call by TCRdb cannot be tested. Germline-derived CDR1 and CDR2 are SNHLY and FYNNEI. The CDR3 contains 15 residues. CDR3 amino acids: CASRDTGAGGQPQHF.

CDR3 sequence: CSASWGSPLHF. V usage is TRBV20-1 and J usage is TRBJ1-6. Germline V gene data show CDR1 as DFQATT and CDR2 as SNEGSKA (reference sequence). The CDR3 is made up of 11 amino acids.

The rearrangement uses TRBV7-3 and TRBJ1-6; TCRdb's D call of TRBD1 is untestable without DNA. In germline, CDR1 is SGHTA, CDR2 FQGTGA. The CDR3 runs 12 residues. The chain's CDR3 is CASSYPRSPLHF. The complete variable domain, with remaining parts taken from reference TRBV7-3 and TRBJ1-6, reads GAGVSQTPSNKVTEKGKYVELRCDPISGHTALYWYRQSLGQGPEFLIYFQGTGAADDSGLPNDRFFAVRPEGSVSTLKIQRTERGDSAVYLCASSYPRSPLHFGNGTRLTVT.

The rearrangement uses TRBV12-3 or TRBV12-4 and TRBJ2-1; checking the TCRdb D call of TRBD2 is not possible without DNA. CDR3 length equals 17 residues. The CDR3: CASSGLAGGPSYNEQFF.

The chain carries TRBV2 and TRBJ2-7; TCRdb gives TRBD2 as the D gene, but with no DNA this cannot be confirmed. Looked up from germline, CDR1 is SNHLY and CDR2 is FYNNEI. The CDR3 sequence is 16 residues long. The CDR3 sequence: CASSYLAGGPSYEQYF.

The chain combines TRBV14 with TRBJ1-2. Germline V gene sequence: CDR1 SGHDN, CDR2 FVKESK. This CDR3 has 15 residues. This chain's CDR3 is CASSQVRIPNYGYTF.

The chain couples TRBV6-5 to TRBJ2-5; the TRBD1 assignment by TCRdb is unverifiable without DNA. CDR1 and CDR2 (germline): MNHEY, SVGAGI. There are 16 residues in the CDR3. CDR3 loop: CASSYSNRAWEETQYF.

The V gene is TRBV24-1, the J gene TRBJ2-3; with no DNA, the TCRdb D assignment of TRBD1 cannot be verified. The CDR3 loop spans 15 amino acids. Germline CDR1 and CDR2: KGHDR and SFDVKD. The CDR3 sequence is CATSDGTGNTDTQYF.